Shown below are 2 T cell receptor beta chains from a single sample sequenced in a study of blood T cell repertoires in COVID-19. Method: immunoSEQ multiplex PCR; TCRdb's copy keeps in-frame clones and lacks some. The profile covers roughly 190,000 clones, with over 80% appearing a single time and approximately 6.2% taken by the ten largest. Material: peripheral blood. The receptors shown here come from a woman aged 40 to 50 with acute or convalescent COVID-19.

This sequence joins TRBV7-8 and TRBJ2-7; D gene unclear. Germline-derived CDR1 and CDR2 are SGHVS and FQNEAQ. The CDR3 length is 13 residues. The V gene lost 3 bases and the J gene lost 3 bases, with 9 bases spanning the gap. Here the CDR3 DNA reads TGTGCCAGCAGCTTTTCGTGGAGCTACGAGCAGTACTTC. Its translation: CASSFSWSYEQYF.

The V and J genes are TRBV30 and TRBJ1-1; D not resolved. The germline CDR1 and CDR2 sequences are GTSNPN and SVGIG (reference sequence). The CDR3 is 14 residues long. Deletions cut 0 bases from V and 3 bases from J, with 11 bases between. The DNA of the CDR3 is TGTGCCTGGAGTGTTCTCGGTCGGGACACTGAAGCTTTCTTT. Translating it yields CAWSVLGRDTEAFF. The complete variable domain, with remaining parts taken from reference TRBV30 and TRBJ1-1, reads SQTIHQWPATLVQPVGSPLSLECTVEGTSNPNLYWYRQAAGRGLQLLFYSVGIGQISSEVPQNLSASRPQDRQFILSSKKLLLSDSGFYLCAWSVLGRDTEAFFGQGTRLTVV.